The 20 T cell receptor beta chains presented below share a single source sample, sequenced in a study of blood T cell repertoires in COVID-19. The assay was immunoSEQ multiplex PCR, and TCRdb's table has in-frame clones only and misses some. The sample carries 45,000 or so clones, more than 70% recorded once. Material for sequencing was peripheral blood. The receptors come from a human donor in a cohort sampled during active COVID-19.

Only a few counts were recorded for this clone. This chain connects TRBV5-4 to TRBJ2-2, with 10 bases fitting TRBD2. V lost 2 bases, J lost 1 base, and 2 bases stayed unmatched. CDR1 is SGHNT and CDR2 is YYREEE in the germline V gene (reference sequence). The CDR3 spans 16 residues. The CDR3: CASSLSSGGNTGELFF. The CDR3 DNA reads TGTGCCAGCAGCTTATCTAGCGGGGGGAACACCGGGGAGCTGTTTTTT.

DNA of the CDR3: TGCGCCAGCAGCTTGAACAGCTACGAGCAGTACTTC. Translating gives CASSLNSYEQYF. V is TRBV5-1 and J is TRBJ2-7; D ambiguous. The germline CDR1 and CDR2 sequences are SGHRS and YFSETQ. V lost 1 base, J lost 3 bases, and 5 bases lay in between. This CDR3 is 12 amino acids long.

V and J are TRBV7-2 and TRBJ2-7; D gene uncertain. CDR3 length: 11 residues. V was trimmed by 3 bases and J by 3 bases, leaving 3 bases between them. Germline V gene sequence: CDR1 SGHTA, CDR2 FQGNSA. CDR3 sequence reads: CASSFNYEQYF. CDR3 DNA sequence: TGTGCCAGCAGCTTCAACTACGAGCAGTACTTC.

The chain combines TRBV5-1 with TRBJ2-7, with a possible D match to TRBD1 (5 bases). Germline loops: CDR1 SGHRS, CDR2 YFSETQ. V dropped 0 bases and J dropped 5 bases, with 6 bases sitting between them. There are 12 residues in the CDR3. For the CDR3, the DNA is TGCGCCAGCAGCTTGGAAGGGGACGAGCAGTACTTC. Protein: CASSLEGDEQYF.

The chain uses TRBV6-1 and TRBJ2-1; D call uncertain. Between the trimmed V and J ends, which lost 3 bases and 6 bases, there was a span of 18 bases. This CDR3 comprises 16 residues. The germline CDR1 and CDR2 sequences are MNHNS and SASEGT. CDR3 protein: CASSDPLVPVGNEQFF. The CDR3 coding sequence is TGTGCCAGCAGTGACCCCCTAGTGCCTGTCGGCAATGAGCAGTTCTTC.

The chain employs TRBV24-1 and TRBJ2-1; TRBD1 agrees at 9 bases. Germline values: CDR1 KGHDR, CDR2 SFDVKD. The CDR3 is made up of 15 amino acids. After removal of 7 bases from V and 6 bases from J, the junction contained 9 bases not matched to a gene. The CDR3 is CATSPRGQGSNEQFF. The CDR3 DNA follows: TGTGCCACCAGCCCTCGGGGACAGGGAAGCAATGAGCAGTTCTTC.

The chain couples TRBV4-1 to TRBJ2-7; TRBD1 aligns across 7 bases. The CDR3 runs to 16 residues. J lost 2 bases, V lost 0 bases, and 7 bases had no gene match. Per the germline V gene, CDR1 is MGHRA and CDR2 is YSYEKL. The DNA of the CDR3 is TGCGCCAGCAGCCAAGATGACAGGGCCGGGGCCTACGAGCAGTACTTC. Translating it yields CASSQDDRAGAYEQYF.

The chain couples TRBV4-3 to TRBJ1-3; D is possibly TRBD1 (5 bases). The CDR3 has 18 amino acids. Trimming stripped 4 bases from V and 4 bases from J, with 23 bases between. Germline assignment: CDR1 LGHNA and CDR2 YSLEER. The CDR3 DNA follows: TGCGCCAGCAGCCTTGGGACTGCGAACCTGCTCGGAGGAAACACCATATATTTT. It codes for CASSLGTANLLGGNTIYF.

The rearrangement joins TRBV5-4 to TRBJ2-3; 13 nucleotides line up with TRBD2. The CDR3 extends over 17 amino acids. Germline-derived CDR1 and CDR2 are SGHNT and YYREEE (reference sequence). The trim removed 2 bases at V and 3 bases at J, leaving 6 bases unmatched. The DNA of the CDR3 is TGTGCCAGCAGCTTTTCGTTGGGACTAGCGGGGACAGATACGCAGTATTTT. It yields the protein CASSFSLGLAGTDTQYF. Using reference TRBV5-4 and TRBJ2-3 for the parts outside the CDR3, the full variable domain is ETGVTQSPTHLIKTRGQQVTLRCSSQSGHNTVSWYQQALGQGPQFIFQYYREEENGRGNFPPRFSGLQFPNYSSELNVNALELDDSALYLCASSFSLGLAGTDTQYFGPGTRLTVL.

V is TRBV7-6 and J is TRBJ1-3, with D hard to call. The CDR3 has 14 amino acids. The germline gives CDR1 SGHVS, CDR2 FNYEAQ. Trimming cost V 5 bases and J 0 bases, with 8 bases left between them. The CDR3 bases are TGTGCCAGCAGCCCCCGGTTCTCTGGAAACACCATATATTTT. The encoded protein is CASSPRFSGNTIYF.

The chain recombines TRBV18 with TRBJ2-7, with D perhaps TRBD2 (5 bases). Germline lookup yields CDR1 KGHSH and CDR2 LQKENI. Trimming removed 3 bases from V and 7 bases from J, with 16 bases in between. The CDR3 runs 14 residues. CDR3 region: CASSPVAGRGEQYF. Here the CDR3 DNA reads TGTGCCAGCTCACCTGTCGCGGGCAGAGGGGAGCAGTACTTC.

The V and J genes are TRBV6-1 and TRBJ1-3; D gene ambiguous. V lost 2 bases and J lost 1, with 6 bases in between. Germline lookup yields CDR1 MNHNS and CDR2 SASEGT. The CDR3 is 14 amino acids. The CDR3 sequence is CASSEIGSGNTIYF. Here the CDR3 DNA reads TGTGCCAGCAGTGAAATCGGTTCTGGAAACACCATATATTTT.

Written as DNA, the CDR3 is TGTGCCAGCAGCGTAAACAGGGGGCGGGGTGGCTACACCTTC. Translating it yields CASSVNRGRGGYTF. The chain recombines TRBV9 with TRBJ1-2; 9 nucleotides match TRBD1. Germline V gene lookup returns CDR1 SGDLS and CDR2 YYNGEE. The CDR3 length is 14 residues. V gave up 1 base and J gave up 7 bases; unmatched junction bases: 5.

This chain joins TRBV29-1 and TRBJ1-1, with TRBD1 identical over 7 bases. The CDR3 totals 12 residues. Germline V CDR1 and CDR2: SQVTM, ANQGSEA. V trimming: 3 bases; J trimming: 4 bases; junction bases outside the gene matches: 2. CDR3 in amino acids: CSVERGLTEAFF. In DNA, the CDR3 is TGCAGCGTTGAGAGGGGGCTCACTGAAGCTTTCTTT.

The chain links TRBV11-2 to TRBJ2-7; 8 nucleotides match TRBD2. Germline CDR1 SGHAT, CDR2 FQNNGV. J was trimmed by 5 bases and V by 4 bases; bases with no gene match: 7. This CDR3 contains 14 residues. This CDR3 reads CASSWGTSRNEQYF. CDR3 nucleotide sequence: TGTGCCAGCAGCTGGGGGACTAGTCGGAACGAGCAGTACTTC. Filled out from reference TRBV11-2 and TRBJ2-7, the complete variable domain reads EAGVAQSPRYKIIEKRQSVAFWCNPISGHATLYWYQQILGQGPKLLIQFQNNGVVDDSQLPKDRFSAERLKGVDSTLKIQPAKLEDSAVYLCASSWGTSRNEQYFGPGTRLTVT.

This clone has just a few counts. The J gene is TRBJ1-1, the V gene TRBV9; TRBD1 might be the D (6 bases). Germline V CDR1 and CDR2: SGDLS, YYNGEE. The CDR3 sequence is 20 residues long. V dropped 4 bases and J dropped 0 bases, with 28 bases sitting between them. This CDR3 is CASSRGLGGSLPGLNTEAFF. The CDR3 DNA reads TGTGCCAGCAGCAGAGGTCTTGGGGGCTCTCTGCCCGGGCTGAACACTGAAGCTTTCTTT.

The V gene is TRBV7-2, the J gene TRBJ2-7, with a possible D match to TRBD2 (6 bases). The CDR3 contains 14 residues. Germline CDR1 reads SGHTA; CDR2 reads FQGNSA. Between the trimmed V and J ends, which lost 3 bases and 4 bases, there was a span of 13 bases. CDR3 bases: TGTGCCAGCAGCTTCTATGGGGCGGGGTACGAGCAGTACTTC. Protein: CASSFYGAGYEQYF.

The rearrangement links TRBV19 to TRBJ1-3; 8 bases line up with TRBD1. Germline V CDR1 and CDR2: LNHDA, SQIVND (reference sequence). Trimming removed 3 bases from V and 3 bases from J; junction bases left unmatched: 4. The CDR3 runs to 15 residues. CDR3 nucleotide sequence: TGTGCCAGTAGTATCGGACAGGGTGGTGGAAACACCATATATTTT. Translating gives CASSIGQGGGNTIYF.

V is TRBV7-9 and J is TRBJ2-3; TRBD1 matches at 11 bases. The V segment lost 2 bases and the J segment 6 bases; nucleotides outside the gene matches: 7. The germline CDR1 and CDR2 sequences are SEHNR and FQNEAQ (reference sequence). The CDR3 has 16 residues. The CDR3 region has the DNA TGTGCCAGCAGCTTACTGGACAGGGGGCAGTTCGATACGCAGTATTTT. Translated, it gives CASSLLDRGQFDTQYF.

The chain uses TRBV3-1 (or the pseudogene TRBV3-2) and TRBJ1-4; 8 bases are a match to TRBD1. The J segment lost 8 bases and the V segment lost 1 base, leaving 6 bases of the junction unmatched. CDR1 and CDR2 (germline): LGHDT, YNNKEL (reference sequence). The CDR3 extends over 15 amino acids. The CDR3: CASSQGGQGEEKLFF. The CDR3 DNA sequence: TGTGCCAGCAGCCAAGGAGGACAGGGAGAAGAAAAACTGTTTTTT.